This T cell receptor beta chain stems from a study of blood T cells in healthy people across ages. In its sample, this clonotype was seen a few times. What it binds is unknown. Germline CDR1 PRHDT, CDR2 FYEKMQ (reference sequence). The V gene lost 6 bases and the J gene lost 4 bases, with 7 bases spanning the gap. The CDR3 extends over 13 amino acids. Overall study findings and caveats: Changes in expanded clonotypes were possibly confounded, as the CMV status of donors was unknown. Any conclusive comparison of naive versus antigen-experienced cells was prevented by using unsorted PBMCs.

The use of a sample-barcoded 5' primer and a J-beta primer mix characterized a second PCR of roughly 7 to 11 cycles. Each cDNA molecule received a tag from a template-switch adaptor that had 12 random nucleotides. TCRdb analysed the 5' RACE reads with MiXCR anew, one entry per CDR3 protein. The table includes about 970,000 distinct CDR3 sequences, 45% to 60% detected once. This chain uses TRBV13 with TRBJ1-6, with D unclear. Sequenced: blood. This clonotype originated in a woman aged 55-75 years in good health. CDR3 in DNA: TGTGCCAGCAGGGCAGAATATAATTCACCCCTCCACTTT. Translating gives CASRAEYNSPLHF.